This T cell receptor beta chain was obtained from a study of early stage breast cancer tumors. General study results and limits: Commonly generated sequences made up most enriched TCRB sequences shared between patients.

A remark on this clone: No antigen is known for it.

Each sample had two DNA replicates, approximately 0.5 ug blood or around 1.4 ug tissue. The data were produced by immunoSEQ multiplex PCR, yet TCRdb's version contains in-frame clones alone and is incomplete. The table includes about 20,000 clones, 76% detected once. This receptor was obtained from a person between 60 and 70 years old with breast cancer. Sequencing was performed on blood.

CDR3 loop: CASSYSGRATETQYF. DNA of the CDR3: TGTGCCAGCAGCTATAGCGGGAGGGCCACAGAGACCCAGTACTTC. The V call is TRBV5-4, the J call TRBJ2-5; 11 bases line up with TRBD2. Germline CDR1 reads SGHNT; CDR2 reads YYREEE (reference sequence). The V segment lost 3 bases and the J segment 4 bases; nucleotides outside the gene matches: 5. This CDR3 has 15 amino acids.